The 28 T cell receptor beta chains listed next were all sequenced from one sample in a study of beta chain features in type 1 diabetes. Points from the study as a whole: When Type 1 diabetes patients were examined, their TCRB CDR3s proved moderately but significantly shorter in all four CD4+ subsets.

Which antigens these TCRs recognize remains unknown. The entirety of the isolated RNA underwent reverse transcription, so expressed TCRB transcripts were sequenced. The table came from immunoSEQ multiplex PCR; TCRdb's copy has only in-frame clones and leaves some out. The sample consists of about 700,000 clones, roughly 13% of them appearing once. Material for sequencing was naive CD4+ T cells from blood. The receptors come from a man aged 18 to 30 with type 1 diabetes.

The chain has TRBV5-1 and TRBJ2-1; D not resolved. Trimming took 2 bases from V and 0 from J, leaving 12 bases between them. Germline loops: CDR1 SGHRS, CDR2 YFSETQ. The CDR3 extends over 16 amino acids. CDR3 in amino acids: CASSFEAVSSYNEQFF. The CDR3 DNA reads TGCGCCAGCAGCTTTGAGGCGGTCAGCTCCTACAATGAGCAGTTCTTC.

In this sample, this clone turned up a few times. In the same sample, other DNA sequences code for this CDR3. This rearrangement joins TRBV2 to TRBJ1-1; D is unclear. Trimming cost V 6 bases and J 0 bases, with 2 bases left between them. Germline V lookup: CDR1 SNHLY, CDR2 FYNNEI. This CDR3 is built from 11 residues. The CDR3 region is CASRVNTEAFF. The CDR3 DNA follows: TGTGCCAGCAGGGTGAACACTGAAGCTTTCTTT.

The chain couples TRBV18 to TRBJ1-1; the D gene is possibly TRBD1 (6 bases). CDR1 KGHSH and CDR2 LQKENI come from the germline V gene. The CDR3 runs 14 residues. With 1 base removed from V and 11 bases from J, the gap between germline ends came to 17 bases. In DNA, the CDR3 is TGTGCCAGCTCACCACGGGGGGGCCCCGAGTGGGCTTTCTTT. The encoded protein is CASSPRGGPEWAFF.

This clone was picked up a small number of times. The chain links TRBV5-6 to TRBJ1-2; the D is unclear. The CDR3 consists of 13 residues. V lost 0 bases and J lost 4, with 7 bases in between. Germline CDR1 and CDR2: SGHDT and YYEEEE. The CDR3 protein is CASSLGRAYGYTF. Written as DNA, the CDR3 is TGTGCCAGCAGCTTGGGGAGAGCCTATGGCTACACCTTC.

This clone has only a few counts. The J gene is TRBJ2-5, the V gene TRBV28; 7 nucleotides align to TRBD2. The J call is uncertain, as TRBJ2-7 better fits the DNA end. Germline values: CDR1 MDHEN, CDR2 SYDVKM. The CDR3 extends over 14 amino acids. The CDR3 nucleotides are TGTGCCAGCACAACCAGCGGGATCGCCTACGAGCAGTACTTC. This codes for CASTTSGIAYEQYF.

The chain couples TRBV28 to TRBJ2-1; possibly TRBD1 for D (5 bases). The CDR3 spans 15 residues. Germline CDR1 is MDHEN and CDR2 is SYDVKM. V gave up 4 bases and J gave up 7 bases, with 17 bases separating them. The CDR3 is CASSSLGVSRNEQFF. CDR3 DNA sequence: TGTGCCAGCAGTTCCCTAGGGGTGAGTCGGAATGAGCAGTTCTTC.

This clone was found a few times. Other DNA variants within this sample encode the same CDR3. The chain couples TRBV30 to TRBJ1-1; the match to TRBD1 covers 9 bases. The CDR3 length is 13 residues. V shed 0 bases and J 4 bases; nucleotides not matched to a gene: 0. Germline CDR1 GTSNPN, CDR2 SVGIG (reference sequence). CDR3 sequence: CAWSVTGGTEAFF. The CDR3 bases are TGTGCCTGGAGTGTGACAGGGGGCACTGAAGCTTTCTTT.

This clone was recorded a few times. The chain is built from TRBV19 and TRBJ1-1; D gene uncertain. Trimming shortened V by 3 bases and J by 1 base, and 6 bases separated the two germline ends. The CDR3 has 13 amino acids. CDR1 and CDR2 from the germline V gene are LNHDA and SQIVND (reference sequence). The CDR3 DNA follows: TGTGCCAGTAGTATGACACCGAACACTGAAGCTTTCTTT. The encoded protein is CASSMTPNTEAFF.

This clone was found a few times. The chain has TRBV5-6 and TRBJ1-1, with unresolved D. CDR3 length equals 11 residues. Germline V gene data show CDR1 as SGHDT and CDR2 as YYEEEE. The V gene lost 7 bases and the J gene lost 6 bases, with 10 bases spanning the gap. The CDR3 DNA is TGTGCCAGCTCCTCCAGCGCTGAAGCTTTCTTT. This sequence encodes CASSSSAEAFF.

This chain connects TRBV7-2 to TRBJ2-3, with TRBD2 identical over 12 bases. The CDR3 extends over 15 amino acids. Germline CDR1 is SGHTA and CDR2 is FQGNSA. Losses at the gene ends were 3 bases for V and 7 bases for J; bases not matched to a gene: 5. CDR3 sequence: CASSLTSGGVNTQYF. The CDR3 nucleotides are TGTGCCAGCAGCTTGACTAGCGGGGGCGTAAATACGCAGTATTTT.

This clone turned up a few times. The V and J genes are TRBV29-1 and TRBJ2-3; 12 nucleotides align to TRBD2. Trimming cost V 5 bases and J 1 base; bases outside gene matches: 1. Germline V gene lookup returns CDR1 SQVTM and CDR2 ANQGSEA. The CDR3 is made up of 14 amino acids. CDR3 sequence (DNA): TGCAGCGTTTCTAGCGGGGGGGGCACAGATACGCAGTATTTT. This translates into CSVSSGGGTDTQYF.

The rearrangement links TRBV19 to TRBJ2-3, with unresolved D. The germline V and J ends were trimmed by 8 bases and 5 bases, with 5 bases remaining between them. From germline, CDR1 is LNHDA and CDR2 SQIVND (reference sequence). The CDR3 is 10 residues long. The DNA for the CDR3 is TGTGCCAGTGGGCAAGATACGCAGTATTTT. Translating it yields CASGQDTQYF.

The sample holds a few counts of this clone. V is TRBV5-4 and J is TRBJ2-5; maybe TRBD2 (5 bases). The CDR3 contains 16 residues. CDR1 is SGHNT and CDR2 is YYREEE in the germline V gene (reference sequence). Between the trimmed V and J ends, which lost 0 bases and 2 bases, there was a span of 14 bases. In DNA form, the CDR3 reads TGTGCCAGCAGCTTGGCCCCCCAGCGGCGTCAAGAGACCCAGTACTTC. It specifies CASSLAPQRRQETQYF.

The chain carries TRBV5-4 and TRBJ1-1, with D possibly TRBD1 on 6 matching bases. Germline-derived CDR1 and CDR2 are SGHNT and YYREEE (reference sequence). Trimming stripped 4 bases from V and 2 bases from J, with 15 bases between. The CDR3 has 15 amino acids. CDR3 residues: CASSTPLQGNTEAFF. CDR3 nucleotides: TGTGCCAGCAGCACGCCGTTACAGGGAAACACTGAAGCTTTCTTT.

As concerns this clone: The sample holds other DNA sequences that translate to the same CDR3. The chain links TRBV18 to TRBJ2-5; D gene ambiguous. Germline-derived CDR1 and CDR2 are KGHSH and LQKENI. The length of the CDR3 is 13 residues. The ends were cut back, 3 bases at V and 0 bases at J, with 5 bases in the middle. The CDR3 loop reads CASSPDYQETQYF. Written as DNA, the CDR3 is TGTGCCAGCTCACCTGACTACCAAGAGACCCAGTACTTC. The variable domain in full, with the rest retrieved from reference TRBV18 and TRBJ2-5, is NAGVMQNPRHLVRRRGQEARLRCSPMKGHSHVYWYRQLPEEGLKFMVYLQKENIIDESGMPKERFSAEFPKEGPSILRIQQVVRGDSAAYFCASSPDYQETQYFGPGTRLLVL.

The sample holds a few counts of this clone. V is TRBV13 and J is TRBJ1-6; the D gene is possibly TRBD1 (5 bases). The germline V gene has CDR1 PRHDT and CDR2 FYEKMQ (reference sequence). This CDR3 region has 17 residues. The ends were cut back, 6 bases at V and 2 bases at J, with 17 bases in the middle. CDR3 region: CASRPFRVSPYNSPLHF. CDR3 bases: TGTGCCAGCAGACCCTTCAGGGTTTCCCCCTATAATTCACCCCTCCACTTT.

In this sample, this clone turned up a few times. The chain combines TRBV7-6 with TRBJ2-2; D gene unclear. The V gene lost 5 bases and the J gene lost 6 bases, with 7 bases spanning the gap. Germline V gene sequence: CDR1 SGHVS, CDR2 FNYEAQ. The CDR3 spans 12 residues. The CDR3 DNA reads TGTGCCAGCAGCCTCCCGGCCGGGGAGCTGTTTTTT. Amino acid sequence: CASSLPAGELFF.

The rearrangement joins TRBV5-1 to TRBJ2-1, with a weak D call TRBD2 (6 bases). Germline V lookup: CDR1 SGHRS, CDR2 YFSETQ. CDR3 size: 16 residues. Between the trimmed V and J ends, which lost 2 bases and 4 bases, there was a span of 16 bases. The CDR3 DNA reads as TGCGCCAGCAGCTTCGGCGGGACGGCATTTTACAATGAGCAGTTCTTC. Protein product: CASSFGGTAFYNEQFF.

This clone showed up just a few times. The chain has TRBV28 and TRBJ1-6; D remains unclear. The V and J ends lost 7 bases and 5 bases respectively, with 6 bases between them. Looked up from germline, CDR1 is MDHEN and CDR2 is SYDVKM. The CDR3 sequence is 12 residues long. The CDR3 sequence is CASMVHNSPLHF. The DNA of the CDR3 is TGTGCCAGCATGGTACATAATTCACCCCTCCACTTT.

In the case of this clone: Other DNA sequences in the sample encode the same CDR3. V is TRBV2 and J is TRBJ1-4; TRBD1 is a possible D gene (6 bases). There are 13 residues in the CDR3. Germline V gene lookup returns CDR1 SNHLY and CDR2 FYNNEI. Trimming shortened V by 11 bases and J by 2 bases, and 12 bases separated the two germline ends. CDR3 nucleotide sequence: TGTGCCTCCGGTAGGGGGACTAATGAAAAACTGTTTTTT. Amino acid sequence: CASGRGTNEKLFF.

This clone was recorded a few times. V is TRBV27 and J is TRBJ1-2; D is perhaps TRBD1 (6 bases). The CDR3 spans 16 residues. The V end lost 8 bases, the J end lost 4 bases, and 23 bases lay between the germline ends. The germline CDR1 and CDR2 sequences are MNHEY and SMNVEV (reference sequence). CDR3 sequence reads: CASSKQGHREGYGYTF. In DNA, the CDR3 is TGTGCCAGCTCAAAACAGGGACACAGAGAGGGCTATGGCTACACCTTC.

This chain connects TRBV30 to TRBJ1-1; D is unclear. The CDR3 is made up of 15 amino acids. Trimming took 3 bases from V and 10 from J, leaving 24 bases between them. Germline V gives CDR1 GTSNPN, CDR2 SVGIG (reference sequence). The CDR3 DNA follows: TGTGCCTGGAGCACCGAAGGCACCCCACAGCGGGGAGCTTTCTTT. It is translated as CAWSTEGTPQRGAFF.

This sequence joins TRBV27 and TRBJ2-7; D might be TRBD2 (7 bases). This CDR3 is built from 18 residues. Germline V gives CDR1 MNHEY, CDR2 SMNVEV (reference sequence). The V and J ends lost 2 bases and 2 bases respectively, with 22 bases between them. CDR3 in amino acids: CASSLRKIRGGPTYEQYF. The CDR3 DNA sequence: TGTGCCAGCAGTTTACGGAAGATTCGCGGGGGCCCGACCTACGAGCAGTACTTC.

The chain links TRBV6-1 to TRBJ2-1; weak D call: TRBD1 (5 bases). Germline V gene sequence: CDR1 MNHNS, CDR2 SASEGT. The CDR3 spans 16 residues. V dropped 1 base and J dropped 0 bases, with 10 bases sitting between them. DNA for the CDR3: TGTGCCAGCAGTGAAGGGGCAGGGCCCTCCTACAATGAGCAGTTCTTC. Its protein is CASSEGAGPSYNEQFF.

V usage is TRBV5-1 and J usage is TRBJ2-3; D call uncertain. Trimming shortened V by 4 bases and J by 2 bases, and 14 bases separated the two germline ends. The CDR3 covers 15 residues. CDR1 and CDR2 from the germline V gene are SGHRS and YFSETQ. This CDR3 reads CASSIIPGPTDTQYF. DNA for the CDR3: TGCGCCAGCAGCATCATACCGGGTCCCACAGATACGCAGTATTTT.

This clone was recorded a few times. V usage is TRBV4-2 and J usage is TRBJ1-3; D is uncertain. The V end lost 4 bases, the J end lost 6 bases, and 13 bases lay between the germline ends. Germline V lookup: CDR1 LGHNA, CDR2 YNFKEQ. The CDR3 is 14 amino acids. As DNA, the CDR3 is TGTGCCAGCAGCCCAAACTTCGGCTTAAACACCATATATTTT. Translating it yields CASSPNFGLNTIYF.

A few counts support this clone. V usage is TRBV19 and J usage is TRBJ2-3; D not resolved. The CDR3 extends over 11 amino acids. Germline V CDR1 and CDR2: LNHDA, SQIVND (reference sequence). V shed 10 bases and J shed 5 bases, with 10 bases lying between them. CDR3 in DNA: TGTGCCACCACAATGGGAGATACGCAGTATTTT. The encoded protein is CATTMGDTQYF.

A few counts support this clone. The chain recombines TRBV2 with TRBJ1-4, with D unclear. This CDR3 has 11 amino acids. V shed 5 bases and J shed 8 bases, with 6 bases lying between them. CDR1 and CDR2 (germline): SNHLY, FYNNEI. CDR3 DNA sequence: TGTGCCAGCAGTTTGGGGGAAAAACTGTTTTTT. This sequence encodes CASSLGEKLFF.